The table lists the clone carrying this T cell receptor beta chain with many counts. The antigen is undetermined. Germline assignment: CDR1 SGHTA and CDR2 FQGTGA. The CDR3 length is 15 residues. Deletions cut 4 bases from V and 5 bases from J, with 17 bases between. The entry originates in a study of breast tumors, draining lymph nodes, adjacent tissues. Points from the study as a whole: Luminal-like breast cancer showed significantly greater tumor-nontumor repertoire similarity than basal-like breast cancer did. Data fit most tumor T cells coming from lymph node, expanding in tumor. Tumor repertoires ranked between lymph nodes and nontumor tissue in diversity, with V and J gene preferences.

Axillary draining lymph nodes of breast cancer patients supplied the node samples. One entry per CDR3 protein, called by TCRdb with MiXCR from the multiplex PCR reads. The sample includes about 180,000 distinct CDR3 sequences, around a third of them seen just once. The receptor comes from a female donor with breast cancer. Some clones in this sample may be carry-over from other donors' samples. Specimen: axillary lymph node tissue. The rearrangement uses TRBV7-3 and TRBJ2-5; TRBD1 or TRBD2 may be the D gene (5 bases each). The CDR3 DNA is TGTGCCAGCAGCTCCCGGGACGCCATCCCGGAGACCCAGTACTTC. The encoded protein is CASSSRDAIPETQYF.